These T cell receptor beta chains were read from a single sample in a study of early T cells in non-severe SARS-CoV-2 infection. TCRdb fed the 5' RACE reads into MiXCR, producing one record per CDR3 protein. The profile shows tens of thousands of distinct CDR3 sequences, 6% to 8.5% of them singletons. Sequences were obtained from whole blood. All receptors come from an adult who was a healthcare worker with PCR-confirmed SARS-CoV-2 infection or an uninfected control (not recorded which). The CDR3 runs from the conserved cysteine through the conserved F or W. D genes are given only for firm matches. Rows give clone size only sometimes, using once, few, many, or a class for an expanded clone.

15 TRBJ2-7 TRBV5-4 NA many CASSLSDPMSYEQYF TGTGCCAGCAGCTTGTCCGACCCCATGTCCTACGAGCAGTACTTC
13 TRBJ2-3 TRBV5-1 NA many CASSTQGPDTQYF TGCGCCAGCAGCACTCAGGGCCCAGATACGCAGTATTTT
18 TRBJ2-7 TRBV20-1 TRBD2 many CSASLDRASGRLTYEQYF TGCAGTGCTAGCCTTGATCGGGCTAGCGGGAGACTCACCTACGAGCAGTACTTC
15 TRBJ1-6 TRBV4-1 TRBD1 NA CASSPPGQGNSPLHF TGCGCCAGCAGCCCTCCGGGACAGGGGAATTCACCCCTCCACTTT
14 TRBJ1-6 TRBV25-1 TRBD1 many CASSRDRVHSPLHF TGTGCCAGCAGCCGGGACAGGGTCCACTCACCCCTCCACTTT
15 TRBJ2-7 TRBV29-1 TRBD2 few CSVADERGHPYEQYF TGCAGCGTCGCAGACGAGCGGGGGCACCCATACGAGCAGTACTTC
15 TRBJ1-3 TRBV29-1 NA many CSVTHTGTSGNTIYF TGCAGCGTTACACATACGGGGACCTCTGGAAACACCATATATTTT
14 TRBJ1-2 TRBV20-1 NA NA CSAHDGVSNYGYTF TGCAGTGCTCATGACGGAGTGTCTAACTATGGCTACACCTTC
14 TRBJ1-4 TRBV6-5 NA many CASSYGLGGEKLFF TGTGCCAGCAGTTACGGTTTAGGAGGTGAAAAACTGTTTTTT
18 TRBJ2-6 TRBV9 NA many CASSPLEVSGAGANVLTF TGTGCCAGCAGCCCACTGGAAGTTTCGGGGGCTGGGGCCAACGTCCTGACTTTC
17 TRBJ2-2 TRBV5-1 TRBD2 many CASSLALAGSNTGELFF TGCGCCAGCAGCTTGGCCCTAGCGGGATCGAACACCGGGGAGCTGTTTTTT
14 TRBJ2-1 TRBV29-1 NA many CSVVRGGIYNEQFF TGCAGCGTTGTCAGGGGGGGAATCTACAATGAGCAGTTCTTC
18 TRBJ2-7 TRBV2 TRBD1 few CASRTRNPTGPSSYEQYF TGTGCCAGCAGGACCCGAAACCCGACAGGGCCTAGCTCCTACGAGCAGTACTTC
16 TRBJ1-5 TRBV10-3 NA few CAISESSPNGNQPQHF TGTGCCATCAGTGAGTCTTCTCCGAATGGCAATCAGCCCCAGCATTTT
9 TRBJ2-1 TRBV21-1 NA many CASSIWEFF TGTGCCAGCAGCATATGGGAGTTCTTC
15 TRBJ1-1 TRBV7-9 NA NA CASSLPGAADTEAFF TGTGCCAGCAGCTTACCGGGAGCCGCGGACACTGAAGCTTTCTTT
15 TRBJ2-1 TRBV11-2 TRBD2 NA CASSKAGGKYNEQFF TGTGCCAGCAGCAAAGCGGGAGGGAAATACAATGAGCAGTTCTTC
11 TRBJ1-1 TRBV25-1 NA many CASGSYTEAFF TGTGCCAGCGGCAGTTACACTGAAGCTTTCTTT
16 TRBJ2-1 TRBV19 NA many CASSPKGSGIYNEQFF TGTGCCAGTAGTCCTAAGGGTAGCGGAATTTACAATGAGCAGTTCTTC
14 TRBJ2-3 TRBV15 NA many CATSSSLGADTQYF TGTGCCACCAGCAGTTCGTTGGGGGCAGATACGCAGTATTTT
15 TRBJ2-1 TRBV12-3/TRBV12-4 TRBD2 NA CASSLPASGRTEQFF TGTGCCAGCAGTTTACCGGCTAGCGGGAGAACTGAGCAGTTCTTC
14 TRBJ1-5 TRBV6-6 NA medium-sized CASTPAQANQPQHF TGTGCCAGCACCCCCGCCCAGGCAAATCAGCCCCAGCATTTT
15 TRBJ2-1 TRBV2 NA many CASSETPYDYNEQFF TGTGCCAGCAGTGAAACTCCCTATGACTACAATGAGCAGTTCTTC
13 TRBJ2-5 TRBV3-1 NA NA CASSQEGDPSGYF TGTGCCAGCAGCCAAGAGGGAGACCCATCCGGGTACTTC
13 TRBJ1-5 TRBV30 NA many CAWSVAENQPQHF TGTGCCTGGAGTGTGGCAGAAAATCAGCCCCAGCATTTT
13 TRBJ1-2 TRBV9 NA NA CASSVTPTYGYTF TGTGCCAGCAGCGTGACGCCAACCTATGGCTACACCTTC
15 TRBJ2-3 TRBV9 NA many CASSVGGFLTDTQYF TGTGCCAGCAGCGTAGGAGGTTTTCTCACAGATACGCAGTATTTT
15 TRBJ2-1 TRBV2 NA many CASSVRLVEGNEQFF TGTGCCAGCAGTGTCCGACTAGTTGAGGGCAATGAGCAGTTCTTC
12 TRBJ1-4 TRBV5-1 NA many CASSLVHEKLFF TGCGCCAGCAGCTTGGTTCATGAAAAACTGTTTTTT
14 TRBJ1-5 TRBV30 NA many CAWSEGRVDQPQHF TGTGCCTGGAGCGAGGGGCGGGTGGATCAGCCCCAGCATTTT